This T cell receptor (beta chain) was sequenced for a study of T cell repertoires in cytomegalovirus infection. TCRdb processed the reads anew with MiXCR; each CDR3 protein has one entry. The table shows roughly 170,000 distinct CDR3 sequences, with 20% to 25% occurring only once. Study findings and constraints: CMV-specific TCR beta clonotypes restricted by HLA-C were the ones dominating the ex vivo response.

CDR1 is MNHEY, CDR2 SVGAGI, per germline. This CDR3 has 15 amino acids. V lost 6 bases, J lost 1 base, and 15 bases lay in between. In regard to this clonotype: The antigen is not known.

This sequence originates from a human donor in good health (CMV status not recorded). Some clones in this sample may be carry-over from other donors' samples. Sequencing was performed on CD8+ T cells from cultured PBMCs, taken from culture after CMV antigen stimulation. The rearrangement links TRBV6-5 to TRBJ1-1, with TRBD1 as a possible D gene (5 bases). The CDR3 spells CASSVGWQGNTEAFF. The CDR3 DNA sequence: TGTGCCAGCAGCGTCGGCTGGCAGGGGAACACTGAAGCTTTCTTT.